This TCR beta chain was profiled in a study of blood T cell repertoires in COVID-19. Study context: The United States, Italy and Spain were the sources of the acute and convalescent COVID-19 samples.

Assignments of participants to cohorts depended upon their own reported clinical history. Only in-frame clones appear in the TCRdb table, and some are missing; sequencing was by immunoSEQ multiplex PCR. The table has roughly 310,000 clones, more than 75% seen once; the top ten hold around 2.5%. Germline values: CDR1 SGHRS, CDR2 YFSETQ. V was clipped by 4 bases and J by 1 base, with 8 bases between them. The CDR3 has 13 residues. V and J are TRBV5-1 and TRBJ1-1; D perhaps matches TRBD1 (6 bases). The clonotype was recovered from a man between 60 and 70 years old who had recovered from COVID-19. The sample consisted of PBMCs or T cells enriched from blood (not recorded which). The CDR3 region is CASSQGGNTEAFF. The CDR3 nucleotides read TGCGCCAGCAGCCAAGGGGGGAACACTGAAGCTTTCTTT.